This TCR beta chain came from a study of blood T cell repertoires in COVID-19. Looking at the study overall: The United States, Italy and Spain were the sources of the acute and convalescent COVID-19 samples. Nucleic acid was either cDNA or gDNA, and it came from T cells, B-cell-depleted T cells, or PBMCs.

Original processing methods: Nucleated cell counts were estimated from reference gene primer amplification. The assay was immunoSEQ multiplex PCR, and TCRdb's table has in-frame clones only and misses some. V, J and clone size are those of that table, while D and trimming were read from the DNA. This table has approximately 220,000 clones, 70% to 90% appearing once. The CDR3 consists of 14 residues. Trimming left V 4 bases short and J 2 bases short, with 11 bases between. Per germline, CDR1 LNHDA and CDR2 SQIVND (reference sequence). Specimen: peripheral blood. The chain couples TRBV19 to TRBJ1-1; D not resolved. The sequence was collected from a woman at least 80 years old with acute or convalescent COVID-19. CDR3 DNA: TGTGCCAGTAGTAGCGCGGGAGGAAACACTGAAGCTTTCTTT. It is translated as CASSSAGGNTEAFF.